The TCR beta chain under discussion was sequenced for a study of T cell responses to AZD1222 COVID-19 vaccine. Findings and limits, study-wide: Donors were mostly white British, more females; clonal diversity possibly underestimated.

This CDR3 contains 13 residues. With 2 bases removed from V and 7 bases from J, the gap between germline ends came to 9 bases. Looked up from germline, CDR1 is SGHRS and CDR2 is YFSETQ. Here immunoSEQ multiplex PCR was the method, and the copy in TCRdb shows in-frame clones only, minus some. The data contain 130,000 or so clones, 93% of them singletons. On this clone itself: Its antigen is unknown.

The chain uses TRBV5-1 and TRBJ1-4; TRBD1 is a possible D gene (5 bases). Source: peripheral blood, taken on day 0 of AZD1222 vaccination. The sequence was collected from an adult in good health. CDR3 DNA: TGCGCCAGCAGCTTTGGGGGAGGTGAAAAACTGTTTTTT. This encodes CASSFGGGEKLFF.